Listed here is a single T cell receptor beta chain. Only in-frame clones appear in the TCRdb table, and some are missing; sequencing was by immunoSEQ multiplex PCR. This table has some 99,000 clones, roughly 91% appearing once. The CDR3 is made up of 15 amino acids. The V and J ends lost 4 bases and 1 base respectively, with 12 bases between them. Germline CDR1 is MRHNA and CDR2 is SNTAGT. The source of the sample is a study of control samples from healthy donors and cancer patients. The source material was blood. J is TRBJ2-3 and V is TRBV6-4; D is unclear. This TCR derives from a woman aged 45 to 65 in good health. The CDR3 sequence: CASSAPDTGTDTQYF. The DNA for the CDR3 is TGTGCCAGCAGTGCCCCAGATACCGGCACAGATACGCAGTATTTT.